What follows are 25 T cell receptor beta chains derived from one specimen sequenced in a study of identical twins. MiXCR was run by TCRdb on the 5' RACE reads, yielding one entry per CDR3 protein. This repertoire shows around 450,000 distinct CDR3 sequences, more than 13% found once; its top ten account for approximately 0.52%. A further study also used this sample, focusing on yellow fever vaccine responses in identical twins.

The sequenced material came from CD4+ T cells sorted from blood. The receptors originated from a woman under 30 in good health.

This clonotype showed up just a few times. The gene calls are TRBV29-1 and TRBJ2-3; the D is unclear. The CDR3 contains 12 residues. V lost 0 bases to trimming and J lost 3 bases, with 4 bases between them. Germline V gives CDR1 SQVTM, CDR2 ANQGSEA. CDR3 loop: CSVEELTDTQYF. The CDR3 DNA follows: TGCAGCGTTGAAGAGCTGACAGATACGCAGTATTTT.

The chain is built from TRBV14 and TRBJ2-7, with 7 bases that match TRBD2. Trimming removed 0 bases from V and 3 bases from J; junction bases left unmatched: 5. The V gene's germline CDR1 is SGHDN and CDR2 FVKESK. This CDR3 is 15 amino acids long. For the CDR3, the DNA is TGTGCCAGCAGCCAAGAAACAGCGGGATTCTACGAGCAGTACTTC. Encoded protein: CASSQETAGFYEQYF.

This clonotype occurred a few times. The rearrangement joins TRBV5-1 to TRBJ2-1; D gene unclear. Trimming removed 0 bases from V and 9 bases from J, with 7 bases in between. There are 12 residues in the CDR3. Per the germline V gene, CDR1 is SGHRS and CDR2 is YFSETQ. CDR3 nucleotide sequence: TGCGCCAGCAGCTTGGCCCAAATTGAGCAGTTCTTC. It is translated as CASSLAQIEQFF.

The chain carries TRBV5-4 and TRBJ2-5, with 12 nucleotides matching TRBD2. V dropped 4 bases and J dropped 5; count of bases not matched to a gene: 12. This CDR3 region has 17 residues. The germline V gene has CDR1 SGHNT and CDR2 YYREEE (reference sequence). The CDR3 loop is CASSSASGGAGWETQYF. CDR3 in DNA: TGTGCCAGCAGCAGCGCTAGCGGGGGGGCCGGATGGGAGACCCAGTACTTC.

The gene calls are TRBV10-3 and TRBJ2-2; D remains unclear. The CDR3 covers 12 residues. The germline gives CDR1 ENHRY, CDR2 SYGVKD. V dropped 6 bases and J dropped 5 bases, with 7 bases sitting between them. The CDR3 spells CAISRDTGELFF. CDR3 in DNA: TGTGCCATCAGCAGAGATACCGGGGAGCTGTTTTTT.

The rearrangement links TRBV11-2 to TRBJ2-7; D might be TRBD2 (6 bases). This CDR3 region has 14 residues. Germline CDR1 reads SGHAT; CDR2 reads FQNNGV. The germline V and J ends were trimmed by 4 bases and 3 bases, with 13 bases remaining between them. The CDR3 nucleotides are TGTGCCAGCAGCTCAATCCGGGGGTTCTACGAGCAGTACTTC. Translating it yields CASSSIRGFYEQYF.

The chain is built from TRBV6-1 and TRBJ2-7; D is possibly TRBD1 (6 bases). V shed 6 bases and J shed 2 bases, with 17 bases lying between them. Per germline, CDR1 MNHNS and CDR2 SASEGT. The CDR3 has 15 amino acids. The CDR3 nucleotides are TGTGCCAGCAGCCACCCAGGGGACGGCACCTACGAGCAGTACTTC. This gives the protein CASSHPGDGTYEQYF.

There are a few counts of this clonotype. The J gene is TRBJ1-1, the V gene TRBV20-1; unclear D gene. Germline V lookup: CDR1 DFQATT, CDR2 SNEGSKA (reference sequence). The CDR3 totals 13 residues. V lost 2 bases to trimming and J lost 2 bases, with 9 bases between them. The CDR3 DNA sequence: TGCAGTGCTAGAAGCGTCTCAAACACTGAAGCTTTCTTT. This codes for CSARSVSNTEAFF.

This clonotype was picked up a small number of times. This chain joins TRBV9 and TRBJ2-5; D is unclear. The germline V gene has CDR1 SGDLS and CDR2 YYNGEE. Trimming stripped 4 bases from V and 1 base from J, with 11 bases between. The CDR3 runs to 14 residues. Here the CDR3 DNA reads TGTGCCAGCAGCCCCTTTTCCCTCCAAGAGACCCAGTACTTC. This sequence encodes CASSPFSLQETQYF.

The rearrangement links TRBV20-1 to TRBJ2-3, with 7 nucleotides matching TRBD2. This CDR3 contains 14 residues. The germline V gene has CDR1 DFQATT and CDR2 SNEGSKA (reference sequence). V shed 5 bases, J shed 3 bases, and the junction held 8 bases outside the gene matches. The CDR3, as DNA: TGCAGTGCTGCCCCTTCGGGGGGTACAGATACGCAGTATTTT. Its translation: CSAAPSGGTDTQYF.

The J gene is TRBJ2-2, the V gene TRBV7-9; D may correspond to TRBD1 or TRBD2 (5 bases each). Germline CDR1 reads SEHNR; CDR2 reads FQNEAQ (reference sequence). The V and J ends lost 3 bases and 7 bases respectively, with 18 bases between them. The CDR3 runs to 16 residues. The CDR3 DNA is TGTGCCAGCAGCTTCCAGGGCAGCAACCGGGGCGGGGAGCTGTTTTTT. It yields the protein CASSFQGSNRGGELFF.

CDR3 DNA: TGTGCCAGCAGCTTAGCCGTACTAGCGGGGGGCATCCAAGAGACCCAGTACTTC. This translates into CASSLAVLAGGIQETQYF. The V call is TRBV7-2, the J call TRBJ2-5; 12 nucleotides line up with TRBD2. This CDR3 is built from 18 residues. Trimming removed 0 bases from V and 1 base from J; junction bases left unmatched: 6. Germline V lookup: CDR1 SGHTA, CDR2 FQGNSA.

The chain links TRBV11-1 to TRBJ2-7; 10 bases fit TRBD1. This CDR3 region has 16 residues. CDR1 and CDR2 (germline): SGHAT, FQDESV (reference sequence). Losses at the gene ends were 5 bases for V and 3 bases for J; bases not matched to a gene: 10. Here the CDR3 reads CASSVRIGTGDYEQYF. In DNA, the CDR3 is TGTGCCAGCAGCGTGAGAATTGGGACAGGGGACTACGAGCAGTACTTC. Full variable domain (missing parts from reference TRBV11-1 and TRBJ2-7): EAEVAQSPRYKITEKSQAVAFWCDPISGHATLYWYRQILGQGPELLVQFQDESVVDDSQLPKDRFSAERLKGVDSTLKIQPAELGDSAMYLCASSVRIGTGDYEQYFGPGTRLTVT.

Only a few counts were recorded for this clonotype. The chain couples TRBV19 to TRBJ2-5, with no clear D. V lost 3 bases, J lost 4 bases, and 18 bases lay in between. There are 16 residues in the CDR3. Germline-derived CDR1 and CDR2 are LNHDA and SQIVND (reference sequence). The CDR3 nucleotides are TGTGCCAGTAGTATTTTTGAAACGGCGAGTACAGAGACCCAGTACTTC. It is translated as CASSIFETASTETQYF.

This clonotype occurred a few times. The CDR3 loop is CASTLQVGGELFF. CDR3 bases: TGTGCCAGCACCCTACAAGTAGGCGGGGAGCTGTTTTTT. V usage is TRBV7-3 and J usage is TRBJ2-2, with D unclear. This CDR3 contains 13 residues. The V gene lost 7 bases and the J gene lost 7 bases, with 13 bases spanning the gap. From germline, CDR1 is SGHTA and CDR2 FQGTGA. The entire variable domain, with the rest obtained from reference TRBV7-3 and TRBJ2-2, is as follows: GAGVSQTPSNKVTEKGKYVELRCDPISGHTALYWYRQSLGQGPEFLIYFQGTGAADDSGLPNDRFFAVRPEGSVSTLKIQRTERGDSAVYLCASTLQVGGELFFGEGSRLTVL.

This chain uses TRBV29-1 with TRBJ1-1; D unclear. CDR1 is SQVTM and CDR2 is ANQGSEA in the germline V gene. V lost 4 bases, J lost 7 bases, and 10 bases lay in between. This CDR3 comprises 11 residues. CDR3 residues: CSVVAAVEAFF. CDR3 nucleotide sequence: TGCAGCGTTGTGGCAGCCGTTGAAGCTTTCTTT.

The sample holds a few counts of this clonotype. The chain carries TRBV5-1 and TRBJ1-6; no clear D gene. V dropped 0 bases and J dropped 6 bases, with 13 bases sitting between them. This CDR3 spans 16 amino acids. The germline V gene encodes CDR1 SGHRS and CDR2 YFSETQ. CDR3 region: CASSLESGTLNSPLHF. The CDR3 DNA follows: TGCGCCAGCAGCTTGGAGTCAGGAACTCTTAATTCACCCCTCCACTTT. The entire variable domain, with the rest obtained from reference TRBV5-1 and TRBJ1-6, is as follows: KAGVTQTPRYLIKTRGQQVTLSCSPISGHRSVSWYQQTPGQGLQFLFEYFSETQRNKGNFPGRFSGRQFSNSRSEMNVSTLELGDSALYLCASSLESGTLNSPLHFGNGTRLTVT.

With regard to this clonotype: At one of its ends the junction is not consistent with the germline gene, which may arise from a read error. The chain combines TRBV7-2 with TRBJ2-4; 8 bases match TRBD2. Germline-derived CDR1 and CDR2 are SGHTA and FQGNSA. The CDR3 has 13 residues. In DNA form, the CDR3 reads TGTGCCAGCAGCCCCTTTAGCGGGACCCCGCCGAGGTTC. It specifies CASSPFSGTPPRF.

V and J are TRBV2 and TRBJ2-3; D perhaps matches TRBD1 (6 bases). V was pared by 9 bases and J by 2 bases, with 12 bases between. The germline gives CDR1 SNHLY, CDR2 FYNNEI. This CDR3 spans 13 amino acids. CDR3 coding DNA: TGTGCCAGACAGGGAAAATACACAGATACGCAGTATTTT. This sequence encodes CARQGKYTDTQYF.

This clonotype has a handful of counts. The chain links TRBV12-3 or TRBV12-4 to TRBJ2-4; maybe TRBD2 (5 bases). Trimming left V 1 base short and J 0 bases short, with 22 bases between. The CDR3 is made up of 20 amino acids. The CDR3 protein is CASSLGRRGSLSLAKNIQYF. The CDR3 DNA reads as TGTGCCAGCAGTTTAGGCCGGCGAGGGTCACTTAGTCTAGCCAAAAACATTCAGTACTTC.

There are a few counts of this clonotype. This chain links TRBV18 with TRBJ1-1; D unclear. Between the trimmed V and J ends, which lost 2 bases and 0 bases, there was a span of 10 bases. CDR1 is KGHSH, CDR2 LQKENI, per germline. This CDR3 has 15 amino acids. The CDR3 loop is CASSPKPQLNTEAFF. In DNA form, the CDR3 reads TGTGCCAGCTCACCAAAGCCACAGCTGAACACTGAAGCTTTCTTT.

This chain links TRBV4-2 with TRBJ2-7; no reliable D call. Germline loops: CDR1 LGHNA, CDR2 YNFKEQ. Trimming took off 0 bases at V and 4 bases at J, with 7 bases between the two ends. There are 13 residues in the CDR3. The DNA for the CDR3 is TGTGCCAGCAGCCAAGATCCCAGGTACGAGCAGTACTTC. This codes for CASSQDPRYEQYF.

The gene calls are TRBV12-3 or TRBV12-4 and TRBJ2-2, with unresolved D. The CDR3 is 17 residues long. V gave up 2 bases and J gave up 0 bases, with 13 bases separating them. This chain's CDR3 is CASSLFGFFSNTGELFF. CDR3 coding DNA: TGTGCCAGCAGTTTATTCGGTTTTTTTTCGAACACCGGGGAGCTGTTTTTT.

The J gene is TRBJ2-6, the V gene TRBV15, with D perhaps being TRBD1 or TRBD2 (5 bases each). Trimming pared 0 bases from V and 4 bases from J, leaving 10 bases between. Looked up from germline, CDR1 is LNHNV and CDR2 is YYDKDF (reference sequence). The CDR3 is 16 residues long. The CDR3 reads CATSRDPGRGANVLTF. Written as DNA, the CDR3 is TGTGCCACCAGCAGAGATCCAGGGAGAGGGGCCAACGTCCTGACTTTC.

V gene TRBV12-3 or TRBV12-4 combines with J gene TRBJ2-5; 7 bases are a match to TRBD2. The CDR3 length is 15 residues. With V trimmed by 0 bases and J by 0 bases, 1 base remained unmatched. Here the CDR3 reads CASSLAGGNQETQYF. The CDR3 coding sequence is TGTGCCAGCAGTTTAGCGGGAGGGAACCAAGAGACCCAGTACTTC.